One and the same sample provided the 21 T cell receptor beta chains below, sequenced in a study of blood T cell repertoires in COVID-19. Assay: immunoSEQ multiplex PCR; the TCRdb copy retains only in-frame clones and omits some. Seen here are about 190,000 clones, roughly 80% observed once, and the top ten hold around an eighth. The specimen sequenced was peripheral blood. Receptors originate from a man aged 45 to 65 who had recovered from COVID-19.

The chain joins TRBV6-5 to TRBJ2-3; D is possibly TRBD1 (6 bases). CDR3 length: 15 residues. V shed 0 bases and J shed 7 bases, with 14 bases lying between them. Germline assignment: CDR1 MNHEY and CDR2 SVGAGI. CDR3 region: CASSYSITGLNTQYF. The CDR3 DNA is TGTGCCAGCAGTTACTCTATCACAGGGTTGAATACGCAGTATTTT.

V and J are TRBV19 and TRBJ1-2; D is perhaps TRBD1 (5 bases). There are 13 residues in the CDR3. Germline V lookup: CDR1 LNHDA, CDR2 SQIVND (reference sequence). The V and J ends lost 2 bases and 6 bases respectively, with 10 bases between them. DNA of the CDR3: TGTGCCAGTAGTATAAGCAGGGAAGATGGCTACACCTTC. Translation gives CASSISREDGYTF.

The chain joins TRBV11-2 to TRBJ2-7; 8 nucleotides align to TRBD2. CDR3 size: 15 residues. V gave up 1 base and J gave up 7 bases; unmatched junction bases: 9. Germline V gene data show CDR1 as SGHAT and CDR2 as FQNNGV. CDR3 protein: CASSLVGTRDWEQYF. In nucleotides, the CDR3 is TGTGCCAGCAGCTTAGTAGGGACTAGGGACTGGGAGCAGTACTTC.

This CDR3 reads CASGQSNEKLFF. In DNA form, the CDR3 reads TGTGCCAGCGGACAGAGTAATGAAAAACTGTTTTTT. This chain joins TRBV28 and TRBJ1-4, with D possibly TRBD1 on 6 matching bases. This CDR3 is built from 12 residues. V was cut by 8 bases and J by 4 bases, with 8 bases left in between. The germline CDR1 and CDR2 sequences are MDHEN and SYDVKM.

In its sample, this clone was seen once. Distinct nucleotide sequences in the sample also encode this CDR3. The genes are TRBV5-1 and TRBJ2-1; 11 nucleotides match TRBD2. In germline, CDR1 is SGHRS, CDR2 YFSETQ. Losses at the gene ends were 1 base for V and 7 bases for J; bases not matched to a gene: 1. The CDR3 extends over 14 amino acids. CDR3 amino acids: CASSLTSGRNEQFF. DNA for the CDR3: TGCGCCAGCAGCTTGACTAGCGGGAGAAATGAGCAGTTCTTC.

The chain couples TRBV11-2 to TRBJ1-1; D gene uncertain. This CDR3 is 13 amino acids long. With 5 bases removed from V and 4 bases from J, the gap between germline ends came to 11 bases. Germline assignment: CDR1 SGHAT and CDR2 FQNNGV. The CDR3 DNA follows: TGTGCCAGCAGCGTAACAGCGGGCACTGAAGCTTTCTTT. Its protein is CASSVTAGTEAFF.

A few counts support this clone. This rearrangement joins TRBV19 to TRBJ2-1, with a weak D call TRBD1 (6 bases). The CDR3 has 14 amino acids. CDR1 is LNHDA, CDR2 SQIVND, per germline (reference sequence). V was pared by 7 bases and J by 8 bases, with 18 bases between. The CDR3 DNA reads TGTGCCAGTATCGGCCAGGGGTTCCTCGATGAGCAGTTCTTC. It codes for CASIGQGFLDEQFF.

The chain joins TRBV5-1 to TRBJ2-1, with unresolved D. Germline loops: CDR1 SGHRS, CDR2 YFSETQ. The CDR3 totals 16 residues. The ends were cut back, 0 bases at V and 0 bases at J, with 10 bases in the middle. This CDR3 is CASSLGPGSSYNEQFF. In DNA, the CDR3 is TGCGCCAGCAGCTTGGGACCGGGTAGCTCCTACAATGAGCAGTTCTTC.

The V call is TRBV5-1, the J call TRBJ2-1, with D uncertain. From germline, CDR1 is SGHRS and CDR2 YFSETQ. V lost 4 bases and J lost 6, with 14 bases in between. CDR3 length: 14 residues. CDR3 sequence: CASSGDALSNEQFF. The CDR3 DNA reads as TGCGCCAGCAGCGGAGATGCGTTAAGCAATGAGCAGTTCTTC.

The chain employs TRBV12-3 or TRBV12-4 and TRBJ1-5, with D possibly TRBD1 on 6 matching bases. This CDR3 has 11 amino acids. Trimming took 4 bases from V and 11 from J, leaving 9 bases between them. The CDR3 here is CASSSQGSQHF. CDR3 in DNA: TGTGCCAGCAGTTCACAGGGATCCCAGCATTTT.

The chain joins TRBV24-1 to TRBJ2-2; D is unresolved. CDR1 is KGHDR and CDR2 is SFDVKD in the germline V gene. V was shortened by 5 bases and J by 7 bases, with 7 bases between the two germline ends. This CDR3 contains 12 residues. The CDR3: CATSGHGGELFF. The CDR3 DNA reads TGTGCCACCAGTGGACACGGCGGGGAGCTGTTTTTT.

This clone was observed many times. The V and J genes are TRBV6-2 or TRBV6-3 and TRBJ1-1; maybe TRBD1 (5 bases). V lost 2 bases to trimming and J lost 7 bases, with 8 bases between them. The germline V gene has CDR1 MNHEY and CDR2 SVGEGT. CDR3 length: 12 residues. CDR3 coding DNA: TGTGCCAGCAGTTACCGCAGGGATGAAGCTTTCTTT. Translating it yields CASSYRRDEAFF.

V and J are TRBV18 and TRBJ1-2; 9 nucleotides line up with TRBD1. The CDR3 runs 14 residues. CDR1 is KGHSH and CDR2 is LQKENI in the germline V gene. With 3 bases clipped from V and 4 bases from J, the junction kept 3 bases outside the gene matches. The CDR3 nucleotides read TGTGCCAGCTCACCCTCGGGACAGGGCTATGGCTACACCTTC. As protein: CASSPSGQGYGYTF.

V and J are TRBV10-3 and TRBJ2-4; a weak D match, TRBD2 (5 bases). Germline-derived CDR1 and CDR2 are ENHRY and SYGVKD. CDR3 length: 14 amino acids. V was cut by 10 bases and J by 0 bases, with 13 bases left in between. The DNA of the CDR3 is TGTGCCACCCGAGACGGGGTAGCCAAAAACATTCAGTACTTC. Protein: CATRDGVAKNIQYF.

The gene calls are TRBV27 and TRBJ2-7; D may be TRBD2 (5 bases). Trimming removed 2 bases at V and 4 bases at J, with 12 bases between. CDR1 is MNHEY and CDR2 is SMNVEV in the germline V gene (reference sequence). The CDR3 extends over 14 amino acids. The CDR3 region is CASSLLGSGYEQYF. The DNA of the CDR3 is TGTGCCAGCAGTTTACTGGGGAGTGGGTACGAGCAGTACTTC.

The CDR3 sequence is CASSLGGLSGTEAFF. The CDR3 DNA follows: TGCGCCAGCAGCTTAGGGGGTCTCTCGGGCACTGAAGCTTTCTTT. This chain links TRBV5-1 with TRBJ1-1, with a possible D match to TRBD1 (6 bases). Deletions cut 2 bases from V and 4 bases from J, with 15 bases between. Germline CDR1 is SGHRS and CDR2 is YFSETQ. The CDR3 has 15 residues.

The J gene is TRBJ2-2, the V gene TRBV7-3; unclear D gene. The germline gives CDR1 SGHTA, CDR2 FQGTGA. There are 13 residues in the CDR3. The V end was cut by 5 bases, the J end by 6 bases, with 10 bases between. The CDR3 DNA reads as TGTGCCAGCAGCCTAGTCAGTGCCGGGGAGCTGTTTTTT. Translated, it gives CASSLVSAGELFF. Full variable domain (missing parts from reference TRBV7-3 and TRBJ2-2): GAGVSQTPSNKVTEKGKYVELRCDPISGHTALYWYRQSLGQGPEFLIYFQGTGAADDSGLPNDRFFAVRPEGSVSTLKIQRTERGDSAVYLCASSLVSAGELFFGEGSRLTVL.

The chain recombines TRBV24-1 with TRBJ2-2, with TRBD2 matching 12 bases. The CDR3 totals 15 residues. Trimming removed 0 bases from V and 10 bases from J; junction bases left unmatched: 2. Germline V gene data show CDR1 as KGHDR and CDR2 as SFDVKD. The CDR3 coding sequence is TGTGCCACCAGTGATTTGTCTAGCGGGAGGGAGGAGCTGTTTTTT. Amino acid sequence: CATSDLSSGREELFF.

J is TRBJ1-6 and V is TRBV10-2; weak D call: TRBD1 (5 bases). The CDR3 spans 15 residues. V was cut by 7 bases and J by 6 bases, with 16 bases left in between. Germline V lookup: CDR1 WSHSY, CDR2 SAAADI. In nucleotides, the CDR3 is TGCGCCAGCACCGCAGTAGGGGTAACTAATTCACCCCTCCACTTT. It encodes CASTAVGVTNSPLHF.

This clone came up a few times. The CDR3 DNA reads TGCGCCAGCAGCTTCCTTGACAGGGGCTACGAGCAGTACTTC. Its translation is CASSFLDRGYEQYF. The chain employs TRBV5-1 and TRBJ2-7, with 8 bases fitting TRBD1. The germline gives CDR1 SGHRS, CDR2 YFSETQ. This CDR3 has 14 amino acids. V was clipped by 2 bases and J by 3 bases; unmatched bases: 4.

The genes are TRBV7-9 and TRBJ1-1, with D possibly matching TRBD1 (6 bases). Germline CDR1 and CDR2: SEHNR and FQNEAQ (reference sequence). V lost 2 bases and J 5 bases, leaving 9 bases between the germline ends. The CDR3 is 13 amino acids. The CDR3: CASSLIQGTEAFF. The CDR3 DNA reads as TGTGCCAGCAGCTTAATACAGGGAACTGAAGCTTTCTTT.